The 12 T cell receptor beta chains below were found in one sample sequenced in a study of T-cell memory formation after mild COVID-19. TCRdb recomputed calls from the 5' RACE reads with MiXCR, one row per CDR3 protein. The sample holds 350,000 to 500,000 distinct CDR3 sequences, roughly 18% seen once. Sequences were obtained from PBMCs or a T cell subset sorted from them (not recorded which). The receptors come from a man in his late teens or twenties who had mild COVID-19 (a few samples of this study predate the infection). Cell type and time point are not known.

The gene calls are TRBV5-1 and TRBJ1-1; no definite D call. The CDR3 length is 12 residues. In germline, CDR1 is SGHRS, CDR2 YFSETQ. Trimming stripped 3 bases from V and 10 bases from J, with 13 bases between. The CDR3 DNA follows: TGCGCCAGCAGCTCACAAGGAGAGGGAGCTTTCTTT. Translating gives CASSSQGEGAFF.

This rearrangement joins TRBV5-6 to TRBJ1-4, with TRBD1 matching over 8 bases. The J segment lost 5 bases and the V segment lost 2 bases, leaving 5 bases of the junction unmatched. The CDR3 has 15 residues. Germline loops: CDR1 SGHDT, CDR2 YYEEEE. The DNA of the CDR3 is TGTGCCAGCAGCTTCAACAGGGGGAGGAATGAAAAACTGTTTTTT. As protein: CASSFNRGRNEKLFF.

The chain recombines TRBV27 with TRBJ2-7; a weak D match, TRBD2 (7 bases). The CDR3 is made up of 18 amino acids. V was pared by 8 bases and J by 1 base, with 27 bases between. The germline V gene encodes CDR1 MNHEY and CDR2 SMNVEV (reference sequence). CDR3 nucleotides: TGTGCCAGCGGACGACCACCTAAACAGGGAGGGACTTCCTACGAGCAGTACGTC. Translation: CASGRPPKQGGTSYEQYV.

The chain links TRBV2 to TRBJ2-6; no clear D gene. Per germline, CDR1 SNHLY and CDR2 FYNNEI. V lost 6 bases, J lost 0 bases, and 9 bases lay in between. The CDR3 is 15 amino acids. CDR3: CASRRTYSGANVLTF. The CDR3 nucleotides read TGTGCCAGCAGGAGGACGTACTCTGGGGCCAACGTCCTGACTTTC.

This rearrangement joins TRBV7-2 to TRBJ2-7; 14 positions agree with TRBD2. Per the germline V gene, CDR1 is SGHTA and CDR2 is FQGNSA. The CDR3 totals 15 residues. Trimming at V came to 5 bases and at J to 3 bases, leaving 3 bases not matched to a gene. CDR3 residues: CASSRLAGGRYEQYF. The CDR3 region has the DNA TGTGCCAGCAGCCGACTAGCGGGGGGGCGCTACGAGCAGTACTTC. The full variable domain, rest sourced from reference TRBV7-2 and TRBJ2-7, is GAGVSQSPSNKVTEKGKDVELRCDPISGHTALYWYRQSLGQGLEFLIYFQGNSAPDKSGLPSDRFSAERTGGSVSTLTIQRTQQEDSAVYLCASSRLAGGRYEQYFGPGTRLTVT.

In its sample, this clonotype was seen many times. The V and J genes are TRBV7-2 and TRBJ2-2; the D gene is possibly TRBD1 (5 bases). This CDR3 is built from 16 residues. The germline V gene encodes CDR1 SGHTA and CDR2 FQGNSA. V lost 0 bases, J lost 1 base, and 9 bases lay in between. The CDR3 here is CASSLAPQGNTGELFF. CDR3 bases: TGTGCCAGCAGCTTAGCGCCGCAGGGGAACACCGGGGAGCTGTTTTTT.

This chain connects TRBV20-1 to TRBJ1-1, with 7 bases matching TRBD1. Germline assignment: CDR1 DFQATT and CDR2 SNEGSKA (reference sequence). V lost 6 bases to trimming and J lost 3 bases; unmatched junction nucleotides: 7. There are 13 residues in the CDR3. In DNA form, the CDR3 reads TGCAGTGCGATAAAGGGACAGTACACTGAAGCTTTCTTT. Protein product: CSAIKGQYTEAFF.

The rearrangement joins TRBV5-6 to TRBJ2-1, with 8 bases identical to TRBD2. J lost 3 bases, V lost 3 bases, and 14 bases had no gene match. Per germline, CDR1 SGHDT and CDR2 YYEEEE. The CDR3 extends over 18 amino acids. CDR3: CASSSPGIVTSGYNEQFF. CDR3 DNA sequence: TGTGCCAGCAGCTCCCCGGGTATAGTTACTAGCGGCTACAATGAGCAGTTCTTC.

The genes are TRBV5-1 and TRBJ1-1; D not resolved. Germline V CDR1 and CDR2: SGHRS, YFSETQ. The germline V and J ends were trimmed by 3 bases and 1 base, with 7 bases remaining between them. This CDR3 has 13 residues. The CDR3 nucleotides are TGCGCCAGCAGCTCGGACTGGAACACTGAAGCTTTCTTT. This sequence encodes CASSSDWNTEAFF.

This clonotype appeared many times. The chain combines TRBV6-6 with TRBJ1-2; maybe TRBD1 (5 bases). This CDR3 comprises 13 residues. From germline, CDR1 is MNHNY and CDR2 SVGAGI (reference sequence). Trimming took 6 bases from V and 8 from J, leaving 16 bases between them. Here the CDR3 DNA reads TGTGCCAGCAGGGACATCTCTAGTGGAGGCTACACCTTC. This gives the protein CASRDISSGGYTF.

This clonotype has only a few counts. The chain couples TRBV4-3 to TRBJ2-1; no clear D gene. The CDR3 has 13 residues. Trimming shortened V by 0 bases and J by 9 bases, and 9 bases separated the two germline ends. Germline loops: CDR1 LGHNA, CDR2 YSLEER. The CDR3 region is CASSQEVGAEQFF. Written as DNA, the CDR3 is TGCGCCAGCAGCCAAGAAGTAGGAGCTGAGCAGTTCTTC.

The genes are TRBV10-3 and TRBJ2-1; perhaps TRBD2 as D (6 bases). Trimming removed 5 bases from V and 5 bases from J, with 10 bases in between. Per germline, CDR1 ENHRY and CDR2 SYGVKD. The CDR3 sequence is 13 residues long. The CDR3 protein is CAISLGGDNEQFF. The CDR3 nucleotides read TGTGCCATCAGTCTAGGAGGGGACAATGAGCAGTTCTTC.